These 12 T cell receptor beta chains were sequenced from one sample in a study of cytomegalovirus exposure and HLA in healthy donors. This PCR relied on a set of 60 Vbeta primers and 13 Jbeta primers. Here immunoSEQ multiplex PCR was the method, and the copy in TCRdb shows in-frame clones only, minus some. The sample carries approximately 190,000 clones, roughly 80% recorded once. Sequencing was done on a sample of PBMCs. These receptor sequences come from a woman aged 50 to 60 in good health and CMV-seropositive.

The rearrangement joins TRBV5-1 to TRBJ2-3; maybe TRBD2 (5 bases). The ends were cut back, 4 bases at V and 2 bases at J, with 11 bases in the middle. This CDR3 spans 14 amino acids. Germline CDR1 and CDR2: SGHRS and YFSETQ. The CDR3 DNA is TGCGCCAGCAGCCTTAGGACTTACACAGATACGCAGTATTTT. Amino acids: CASSLRTYTDTQYF.

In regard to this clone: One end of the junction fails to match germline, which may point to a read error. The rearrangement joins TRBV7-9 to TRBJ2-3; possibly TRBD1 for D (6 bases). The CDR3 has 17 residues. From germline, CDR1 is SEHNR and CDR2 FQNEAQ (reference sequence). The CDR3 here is CSSSLATDSLAADTQYF. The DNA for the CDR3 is TGTTCCAGCAGCTTAGCCACGGACAGCCTGGCGGCAGATACGCAGTATTTT.

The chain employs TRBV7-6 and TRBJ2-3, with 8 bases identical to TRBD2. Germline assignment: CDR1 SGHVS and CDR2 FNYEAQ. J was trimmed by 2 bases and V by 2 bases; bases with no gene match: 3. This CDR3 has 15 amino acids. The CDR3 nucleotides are TGTGCCAGCAGCTTAATCGGGGGGGTCACAGATACGCAGTATTTT. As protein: CASSLIGGVTDTQYF.

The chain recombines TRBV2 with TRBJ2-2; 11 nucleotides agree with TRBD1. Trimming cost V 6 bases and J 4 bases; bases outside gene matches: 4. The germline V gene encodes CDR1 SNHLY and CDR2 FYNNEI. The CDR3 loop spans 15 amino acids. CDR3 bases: TGTGCCAGCAGGGATGGGACAGGGGGCACCGGGGAGCTGTTTTTT. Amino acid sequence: CASRDGTGGTGELFF.

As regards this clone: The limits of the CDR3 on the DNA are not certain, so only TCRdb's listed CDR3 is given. CDR3: CASSSSGRGDTQYF. The V call is TRBV27, the J call TRBJ2-3; TRBD2 is taken as the D call from the table, unchecked against the DNA. With termini counted, the CDR3 has 14 amino acids. The germline gives CDR1 MNHEY, CDR2 SMNVEV (reference sequence).

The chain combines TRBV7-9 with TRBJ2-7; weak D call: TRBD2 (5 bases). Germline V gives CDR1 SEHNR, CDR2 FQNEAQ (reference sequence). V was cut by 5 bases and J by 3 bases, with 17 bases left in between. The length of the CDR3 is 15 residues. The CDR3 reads CASSQPPKEDYEQYF. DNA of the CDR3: TGTGCCAGCAGCCAACCCCCCAAGGAGGACTACGAGCAGTACTTC.

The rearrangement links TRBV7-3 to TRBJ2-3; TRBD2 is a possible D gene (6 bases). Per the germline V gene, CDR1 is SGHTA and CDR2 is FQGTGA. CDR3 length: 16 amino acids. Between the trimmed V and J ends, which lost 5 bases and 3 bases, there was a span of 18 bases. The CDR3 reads CASSHLTVAGTDTQYF. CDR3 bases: TGTGCCAGCAGCCACCTCACGGTTGCGGGGACAGATACGCAGTATTTT.

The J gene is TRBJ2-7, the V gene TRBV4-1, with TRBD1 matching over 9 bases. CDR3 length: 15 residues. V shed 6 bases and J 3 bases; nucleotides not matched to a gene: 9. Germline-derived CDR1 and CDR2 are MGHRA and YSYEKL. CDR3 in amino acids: CASSLRDREDYEQYF. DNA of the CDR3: TGCGCCAGCAGTCTCCGGGACAGGGAGGACTACGAGCAGTACTTC.

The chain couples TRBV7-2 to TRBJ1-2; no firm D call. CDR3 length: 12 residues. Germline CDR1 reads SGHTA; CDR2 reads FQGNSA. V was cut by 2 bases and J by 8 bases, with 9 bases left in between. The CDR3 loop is CASSLLSRGYTF. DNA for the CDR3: TGTGCCAGCAGCTTACTATCTCGAGGCTACACCTTC.

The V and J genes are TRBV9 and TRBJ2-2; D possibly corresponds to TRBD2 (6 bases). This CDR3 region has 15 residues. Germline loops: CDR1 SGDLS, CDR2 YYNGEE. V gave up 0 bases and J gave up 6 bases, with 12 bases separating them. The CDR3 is CASSVGAGSAGELFF. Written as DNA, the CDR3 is TGTGCCAGCAGCGTAGGGGCGGGGTCGGCCGGGGAGCTGTTTTTT.

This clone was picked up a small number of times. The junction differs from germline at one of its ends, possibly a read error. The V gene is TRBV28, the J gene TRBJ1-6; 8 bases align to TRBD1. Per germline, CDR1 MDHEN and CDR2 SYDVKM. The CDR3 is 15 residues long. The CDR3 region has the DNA TGTGCCAGCAGCTTATCTACAGGGGGGGGTTCACCCCTCCACTTT. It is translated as CASSLSTGGGSPLHF.

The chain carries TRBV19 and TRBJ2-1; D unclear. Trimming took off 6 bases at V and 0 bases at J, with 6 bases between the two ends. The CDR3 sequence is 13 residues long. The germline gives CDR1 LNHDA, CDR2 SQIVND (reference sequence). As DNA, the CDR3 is TGTGCCAGTAGCGAGGTCTCCTACAATGAGCAGTTCTTC. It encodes CASSEVSYNEQFF.